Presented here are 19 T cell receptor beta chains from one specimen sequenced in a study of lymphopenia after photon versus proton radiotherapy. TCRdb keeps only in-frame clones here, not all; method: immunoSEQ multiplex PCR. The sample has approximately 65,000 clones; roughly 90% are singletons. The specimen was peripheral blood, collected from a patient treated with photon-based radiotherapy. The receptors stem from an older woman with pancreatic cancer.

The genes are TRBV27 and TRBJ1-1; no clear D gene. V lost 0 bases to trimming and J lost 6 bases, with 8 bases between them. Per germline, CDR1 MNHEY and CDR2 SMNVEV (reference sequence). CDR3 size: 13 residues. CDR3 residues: CASSLSGSPEAFF. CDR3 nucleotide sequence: TGTGCCAGCAGTTTATCGGGGAGCCCTGAAGCTTTCTTT.

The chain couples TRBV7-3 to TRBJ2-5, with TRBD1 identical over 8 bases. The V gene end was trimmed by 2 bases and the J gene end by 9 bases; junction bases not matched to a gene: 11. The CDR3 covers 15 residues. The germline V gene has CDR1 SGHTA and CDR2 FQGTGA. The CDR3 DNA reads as TGTGCCAGCAGCTTACAGGACAGGGACCTCGTGGCCCAGTACTTC. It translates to CASSLQDRDLVAQYF.

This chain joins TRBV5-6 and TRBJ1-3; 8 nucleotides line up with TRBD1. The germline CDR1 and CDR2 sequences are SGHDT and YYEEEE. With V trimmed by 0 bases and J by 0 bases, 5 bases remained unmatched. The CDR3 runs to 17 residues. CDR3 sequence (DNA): TGTGCCAGCAGCTTGGTTCGCAGGGGGCTCTCTGGAAACACCATATATTTT. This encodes CASSLVRRGLSGNTIYF.

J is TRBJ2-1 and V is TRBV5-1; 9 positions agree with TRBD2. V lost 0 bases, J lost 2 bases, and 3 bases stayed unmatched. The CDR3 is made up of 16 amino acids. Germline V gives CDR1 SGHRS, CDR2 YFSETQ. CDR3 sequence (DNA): TGCGCCAGCAGCTTGGGGGGGACTAGCCCCTACAATGAGCAGTTCTTC. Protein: CASSLGGTSPYNEQFF.

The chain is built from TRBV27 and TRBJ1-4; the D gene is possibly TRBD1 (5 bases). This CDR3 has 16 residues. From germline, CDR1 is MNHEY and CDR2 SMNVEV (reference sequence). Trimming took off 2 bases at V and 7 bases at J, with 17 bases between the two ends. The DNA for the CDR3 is TGTGCCAGCAGTTTAGACCGCGCTTCCGGGGGTGAAAAACTGTTTTTT. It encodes CASSLDRASGGEKLFF. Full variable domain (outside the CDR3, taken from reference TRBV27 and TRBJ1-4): EAQVTQNPRYLITVTGKKLTVTCSQNMNHEYMSWYRQDPGLGLRQIYYSMNVEVTDKGDVPEGYKVSRKEKRNFPLILESPSPNQTSLYFCASSLDRASGGEKLFFGSGTQLSVL.

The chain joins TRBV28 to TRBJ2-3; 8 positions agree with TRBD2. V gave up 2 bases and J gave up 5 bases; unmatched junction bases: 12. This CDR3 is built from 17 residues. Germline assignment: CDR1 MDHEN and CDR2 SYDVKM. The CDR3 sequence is CASSLGIGRAFRDTQYF. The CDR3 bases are TGTGCCAGCAGTTTAGGTATCGGGAGGGCCTTCAGAGATACGCAGTATTTT. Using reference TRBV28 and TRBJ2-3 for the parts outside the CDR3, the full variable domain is DVKVTQSSRYLVKRTGEKVFLECVQDMDHENMFWYRQDPGLGLRLIYFSYDVKMKEKGDIPEGYSVSREKKERFSLILESASTNQTSMYLCASSLGIGRAFRDTQYFGPGTRLTVL.

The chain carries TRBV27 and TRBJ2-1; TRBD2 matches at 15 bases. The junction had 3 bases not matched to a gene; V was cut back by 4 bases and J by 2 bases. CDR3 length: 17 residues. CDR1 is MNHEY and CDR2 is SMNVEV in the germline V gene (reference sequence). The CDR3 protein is CASSSGLAGGTYNEQFF. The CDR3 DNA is TGTGCCAGCAGTTCGGGACTAGCGGGAGGCACCTACAATGAGCAGTTCTTC.

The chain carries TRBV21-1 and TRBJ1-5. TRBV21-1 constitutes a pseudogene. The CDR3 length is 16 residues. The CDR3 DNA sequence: TGTGCCAGCAGCAAAGAGGGACTGAAAGGTGCGAGCTCCCAGCATTTT. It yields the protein CASSKEGLKGASSQHF.

The CDR3 nucleotides are TGTGCCAGCAGCCTGGTCGGACTAGCGGGGAGGGGCGGGGAGCTGTTTTTT. Protein product: CASSLVGLAGRGGELFF. The J gene is TRBJ2-2, the V gene TRBV5-4; 12 bases are a match to TRBD2. The V and J ends lost 4 bases and 7 bases, in that order; junction bases with no gene match: 11. The CDR3 is made up of 17 amino acids. Germline assignment: CDR1 SGHNT and CDR2 YYREEE (reference sequence).

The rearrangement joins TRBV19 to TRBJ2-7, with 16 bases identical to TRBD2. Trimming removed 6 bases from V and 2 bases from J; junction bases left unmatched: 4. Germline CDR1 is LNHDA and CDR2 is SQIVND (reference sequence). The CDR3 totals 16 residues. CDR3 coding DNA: TGTGCCAGTAGGATGGGACTAGCGGGAGGGCCCTACGAGCAGTACTTC. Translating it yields CASRMGLAGGPYEQYF.

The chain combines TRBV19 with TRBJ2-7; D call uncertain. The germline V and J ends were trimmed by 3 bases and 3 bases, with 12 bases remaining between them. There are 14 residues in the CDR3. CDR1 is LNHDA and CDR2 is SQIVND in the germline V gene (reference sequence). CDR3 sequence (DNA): TGTGCCAGTAGTATTCGGGCAGGCTACTACGAGCAGTACTTC. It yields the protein CASSIRAGYYEQYF.

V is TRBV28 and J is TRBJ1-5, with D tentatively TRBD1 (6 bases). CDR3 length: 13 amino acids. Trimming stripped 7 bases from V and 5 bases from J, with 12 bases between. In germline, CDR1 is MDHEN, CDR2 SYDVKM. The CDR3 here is CASIGGVDQPQHF. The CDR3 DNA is TGTGCCAGCATAGGGGGTGTGGATCAGCCCCAGCATTTT.

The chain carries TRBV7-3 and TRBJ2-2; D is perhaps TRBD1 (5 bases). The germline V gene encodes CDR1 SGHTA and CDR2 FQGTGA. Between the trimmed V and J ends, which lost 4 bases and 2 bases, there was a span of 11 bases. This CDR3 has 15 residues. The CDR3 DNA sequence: TGTGCCAGCAGCTCCCAGACAGTCAACACCGGGGAGCTGTTTTTT. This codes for CASSSQTVNTGELFF.

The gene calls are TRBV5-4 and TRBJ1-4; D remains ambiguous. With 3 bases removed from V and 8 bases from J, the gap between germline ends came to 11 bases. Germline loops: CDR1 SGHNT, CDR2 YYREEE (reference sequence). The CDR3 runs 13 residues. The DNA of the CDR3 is TGTGCCAGCAGCTCCCCATCGACAGAAAAACTGTTTTTT. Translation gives CASSSPSTEKLFF.

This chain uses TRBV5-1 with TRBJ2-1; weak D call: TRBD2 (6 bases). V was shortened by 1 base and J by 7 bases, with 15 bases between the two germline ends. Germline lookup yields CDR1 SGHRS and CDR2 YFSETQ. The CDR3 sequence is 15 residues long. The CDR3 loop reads CASSLSGSGSNEQFF. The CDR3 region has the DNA TGCGCCAGCAGCTTGTCCGGGAGCGGGTCTAATGAGCAGTTCTTC.

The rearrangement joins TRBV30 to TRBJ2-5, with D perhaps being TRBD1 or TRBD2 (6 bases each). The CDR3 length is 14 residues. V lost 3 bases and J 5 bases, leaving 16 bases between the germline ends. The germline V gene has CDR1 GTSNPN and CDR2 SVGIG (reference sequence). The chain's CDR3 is CAWSRPGAIETQYF. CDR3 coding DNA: TGTGCCTGGAGCCGCCCGGGGGCGATTGAGACCCAGTACTTC.

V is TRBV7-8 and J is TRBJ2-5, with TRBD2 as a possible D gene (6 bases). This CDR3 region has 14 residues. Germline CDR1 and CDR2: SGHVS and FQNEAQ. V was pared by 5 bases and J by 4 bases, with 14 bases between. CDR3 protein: CASSPTARGETQYF. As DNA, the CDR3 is TGTGCCAGCAGCCCCACGGCGCGGGGAGAGACCCAGTACTTC.

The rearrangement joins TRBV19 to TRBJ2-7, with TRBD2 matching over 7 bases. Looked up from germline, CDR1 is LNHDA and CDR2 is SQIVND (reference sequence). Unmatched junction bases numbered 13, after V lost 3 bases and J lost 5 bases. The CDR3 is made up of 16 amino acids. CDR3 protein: CASSIGWGSGRHEQYF. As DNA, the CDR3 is TGTGCCAGTAGTATCGGATGGGGTAGCGGGCGCCACGAGCAGTACTTC. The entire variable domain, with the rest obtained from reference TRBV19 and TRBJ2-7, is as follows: DGGITQSPKYLFRKEGQNVTLSCEQNLNHDAMYWYRQDPGQGLRLIYYSQIVNDFQKGDIAEGYSVSREKKESFPLTVTSAQKNPTAFYLCASSIGWGSGRHEQYFGPGTRLTVT.

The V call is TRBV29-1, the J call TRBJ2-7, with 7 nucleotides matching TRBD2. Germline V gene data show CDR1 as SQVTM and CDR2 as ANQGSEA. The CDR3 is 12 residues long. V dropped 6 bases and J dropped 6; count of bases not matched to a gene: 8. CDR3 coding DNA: TGCAGCGTCAGAGACCCGGGGGGCGAGCAGTACTTC. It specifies CSVRDPGGEQYF.